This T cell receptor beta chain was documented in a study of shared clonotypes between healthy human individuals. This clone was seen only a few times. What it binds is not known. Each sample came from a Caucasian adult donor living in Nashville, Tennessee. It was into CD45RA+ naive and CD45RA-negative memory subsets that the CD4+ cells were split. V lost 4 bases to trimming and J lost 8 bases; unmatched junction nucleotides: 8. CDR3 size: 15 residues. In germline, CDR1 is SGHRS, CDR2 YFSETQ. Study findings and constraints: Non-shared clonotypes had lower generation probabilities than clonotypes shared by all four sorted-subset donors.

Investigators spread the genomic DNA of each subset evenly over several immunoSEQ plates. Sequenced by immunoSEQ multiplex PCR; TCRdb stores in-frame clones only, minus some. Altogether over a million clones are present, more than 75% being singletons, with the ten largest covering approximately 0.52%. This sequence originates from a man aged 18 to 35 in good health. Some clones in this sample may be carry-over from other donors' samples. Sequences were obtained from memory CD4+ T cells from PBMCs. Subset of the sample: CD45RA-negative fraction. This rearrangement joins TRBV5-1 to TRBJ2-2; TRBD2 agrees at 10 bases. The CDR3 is CASSPDLAGEGELFF. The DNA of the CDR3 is TGCGCCAGCAGCCCGGATCTAGCGGGAGAGGGGGAGCTGTTTTTT.